This TCR beta chain derives from a study of T cell responses to AZD1222 COVID-19 vaccine. Trimming stripped 2 bases from V and 0 bases from J, with 14 bases between. In germline, CDR1 is SGHRS, CDR2 YFSETQ. The CDR3 has 16 residues. Study-wide points: Spike-wide vaccine-associated CD4 TCRs dominated at 160-218 and 743-854. Among the donors, most were white British and more were female, and clonal diversity was possibly underestimated. Baseline seropositives among AZD1222 recipients totaled only five or six.

The method was immunoSEQ multiplex PCR; TCRdb's version includes in-frame clones alone and lacks a portion of them. The sample has 95,000 to 100,000 clones; about nine tenths are singletons. This clone turned up a few times. What it recognizes is unknown. The TCR comes from an adult in good health. V gene TRBV5-1 combines with J gene TRBJ1-1; D remains unclear. Source: peripheral blood, taken on day 0 of AZD1222 vaccination. For the CDR3, the DNA is TGCGCCAGCAGCTTCGGACCACCCTCTATGAACACTGAAGCTTTCTTT. Its translation is CASSFGPPSMNTEAFF. The full variable domain, completed using reference TRBV5-1 and TRBJ1-1, is KAGVTQTPRYLIKTRGQQVTLSCSPISGHRSVSWYQQTPGQGLQFLFEYFSETQRNKGNFPGRFSGRQFSNSRSEMNVSTLELGDSALYLCASSFGPPSMNTEAFFGQGTRLTVV.